Only a few counts were recorded for the clone carrying this T cell receptor beta chain. The data were obtained in a study of cytomegalovirus exposure and HLA in healthy donors. The PCR employed 60 Vbeta primers together with 13 Jbeta primers. Measured with immunoSEQ multiplex PCR; TCRdb has only the in-frame clones, and not every one. The sample consists of 95,000 to 150,000 clones, roughly 73% of them appearing once. V trimming: 6 bases; J trimming: 3 bases; junction bases outside the gene matches: 8. In germline, CDR1 is SGHTA, CDR2 FQGNSA. The CDR3 is 15 residues long. The sequence came from a man between 60 and 75 years old in good health and CMV-seropositive. Sequenced: PBMCs. The chain couples TRBV7-2 to TRBJ2-1; 7 bases map to TRBD1. The CDR3 sequence is CASRLQGLLYNEQFF. CDR3 in DNA: TGTGCCAGCAGGTTACAGGGGCTCCTCTACAATGAGCAGTTCTTC.